This TCR beta chain derives from a study of T-cell reconstitution after alpha-beta-depleted transplantation in children. Only a few counts were recorded for this clonotype. Its antigen is not known. CDR1 and CDR2 (germline): SGHTA, FQGNSA. J lost 7 bases, V lost 5 bases, and 5 bases had no gene match. This CDR3 is 14 amino acids long. Regarding the study as a whole: Newly made T cells mostly supplied T-cell counts and diversity one year after transplant. Reportedly, roughly two months post-transplant, alpha-beta T cells arose from several hundred expanded graft clones.

During its preparation, the TCRbeta library received unique molecular identifiers. MiXCR, applied by TCRdb to the PCR reads, yields one record per CDR3 protein. The sample records under 250,000 distinct CDR3 sequences, 17% being singletons. This rearrangement joins TRBV7-2 to TRBJ1-6, with 7 bases that match TRBD1. Sample: PBMCs, mostly from graft donor cells, taken 360 days after TCRalphabeta/CD19-depleted stem cell transplant. The sequence was collected from a male patient between 2 and 10 years old who had a stem cell transplant for acute lymphoblastic leukemia, so the T cells may come from the graft donor. CDR3 in DNA: TGTGCCAGCAGCCGGACAGGCGGCAATTCACCCCTCCACTTT. It specifies CASSRTGGNSPLHF.